This T cell receptor (beta chain) was sequenced for a study of cytomegalovirus exposure and HLA in healthy donors. Study-level findings and limits: The likely origin of a cluster of highly shared sequence variants was a sequencing artifact. The classifier, whose performance was assessed in both the original and validation cohorts, reportedly diagnosed cytomegalovirus status with high specificity and sensitivity. Associated with HLA alleles at 0.05 false discovery rate in a later analysis were about 17,000 TCR beta sequences.

The donors, nominally healthy at sampling, likely had unrecorded immune exposures. A word on this clone: Its specificity is not known.

The CDR3 length is 14 residues. J gave up 5 bases and V 3 bases, and 5 bases lay outside the gene matches. The germline V gene has CDR1 MGHRA and CDR2 YSYEKL. A multiplex PCR was run with 60 Vbeta primers and 13 Jbeta primers. Repertoires were generated with immunoSEQ multiplex PCR, while TCRdb's copy carries only in-frame clones and drops some. The data hold 75,000 to 100,000 clones, with around 75% observed a single time. The material sequenced was PBMCs. V is TRBV4-1 and J is TRBJ1-1, with 8 nucleotides matching TRBD1. The TCR was taken from a man aged 18 to 30 in good health and CMV-seropositive. In DNA form, the CDR3 reads TGCGCCAGCAGCCATATCGGACAGGGAACTGAAGCTTTCTTT. It specifies CASSHIGQGTEAFF.